The 11 T cell receptor beta chains below come from one sample, sequenced in a study of Ad26.COV2.S vaccination and SARS-CoV-2 variants. Using immunoSEQ multiplex PCR, the repertoire was profiled, and TCRdb retains in-frame clones only, with some absent. The sample lists hundreds of thousands of clones; approximately 88% were seen once. The treatment: some 20 received Ad26.COV2.S at low or high dose, single or two shots; about 5 received placebo; per-sample allocation not given. It was on day 63 after the first vaccine or placebo injection that samples were taken. Sequencing used peripheral blood, obtained in a trial of Ad26.COV2.S vaccine versus placebo. These receptors were collected from a person between 18 and 59 years old who received the Ad26.COV2.S COVID-19 vaccine or a placebo.

This chain links TRBV7-2 with TRBJ2-1; TRBD2 is a possible D gene (6 bases). Between the trimmed V and J ends, which lost 2 bases and 9 bases, there was a span of 8 bases. The CDR3 is 12 amino acids. Germline V gives CDR1 SGHTA, CDR2 FQGNSA. The CDR3 loop is CASSLFGSEQFF. The DNA of the CDR3 is TGTGCCAGCAGCTTATTCGGGAGTGAGCAGTTCTTC.

The chain has TRBV3-1 (or the pseudogene TRBV3-2) and TRBJ2-5; 13 bases are a match to TRBD2. The CDR3 length is 16 residues. Germline lookup yields CDR1 LGHDT and CDR2 YNNKEL (reference sequence). Losses at the gene ends were 6 bases for V and 4 bases for J; bases not matched to a gene: 8. The CDR3 loop is CASRPLRTSGRETQYF. In nucleotides, the CDR3 is TGTGCCAGCAGACCCCTCCGGACTAGCGGGAGAGAGACCCAGTACTTC.

This clone was detected only a few times. The rearrangement joins TRBV2 to TRBJ2-7, with D uncertain. CDR3 length: 12 amino acids. CDR1 is SNHLY, CDR2 FYNNEI, per germline. Trimming removed 3 bases from V and 4 bases from J, with 7 bases in between. CDR3 nucleotide sequence: TGTGCCAGCAGTGAGCTGTATTACGAGCAGTACTTC. Translation: CASSELYYEQYF.

The chain has TRBV19 and TRBJ2-3; 7 bases map to TRBD1. The CDR3 has 14 amino acids. Trimming cost V 8 bases and J 4 bases; bases outside gene matches: 9. Germline V gene data show CDR1 as LNHDA and CDR2 as SQIVND (reference sequence). This CDR3 reads CASGHRDRSDTQYF. The CDR3 DNA reads TGTGCCAGTGGTCACAGGGACAGATCAGATACGCAGTATTTT.

This chain links TRBV2 with TRBJ2-7; D gene ambiguous. The germline V gene has CDR1 SNHLY and CDR2 FYNNEI. V was clipped by 3 bases and J by 4 bases, with 10 bases between them. This CDR3 is 13 amino acids long. CDR3 nucleotides: TGTGCCAGCAGTGATCTTCGAAGTTACGAGCAGTACTTC. Amino acids: CASSDLRSYEQYF.

This clone has only a few counts. This chain connects TRBV6-5 to TRBJ1-3; D unresolved. Trimming pared 8 bases from V and 0 bases from J, leaving 11 bases between. Germline CDR1 and CDR2: MNHEY and SVGAGI. This CDR3 has 14 residues. The CDR3 DNA is TGTGCCAGCCAGTCCAGAAGCTCTGGAAACACCATATATTTT. Protein product: CASQSRSSGNTIYF.

To note about this clone: This same CDR3 is encoded by further DNA sequences in the sample. The V call is TRBV7-3, the J call TRBJ1-6, with 7 bases identical to TRBD1. The CDR3 spans 14 residues. The germline gives CDR1 SGHTA, CDR2 FQGTGA. The V gene end was trimmed by 1 base and the J gene end by 6 bases; junction bases not matched to a gene: 0. The CDR3 loop is CASSLRQGNSPLHF. Written as DNA, the CDR3 is TGTGCCAGCAGCTTAAGACAGGGTAATTCACCCCTCCACTTT.

The V call is TRBV7-3, the J call TRBJ2-5; maybe TRBD1 (6 bases). This CDR3 contains 13 residues. The ends were cut back, 3 bases at V and 4 bases at J, with 9 bases in the middle. The V gene's germline CDR1 is SGHTA and CDR2 FQGTGA. CDR3 residues: CASSFNRAETQYF. CDR3 nucleotide sequence: TGTGCCAGCAGCTTCAACAGGGCAGAGACCCAGTACTTC.

As concerns this clone: The same CDR3 is also encoded by other DNA sequences in this sample. V is TRBV6-5 and J is TRBJ1-2; D may be TRBD1 (6 bases). The CDR3 has 13 amino acids. V gave up 6 bases and J gave up 2 bases, with 10 bases separating them. CDR1 and CDR2 from the germline V gene are MNHEY and SVGAGI. The chain's CDR3 is CASRPDRNYGYTF. The CDR3 coding sequence is TGTGCCAGCAGGCCCGACAGGAACTATGGCTACACCTTC.

The chain joins TRBV24-1 to TRBJ1-4; D is ambiguous. The germline CDR1 and CDR2 sequences are KGHDR and SFDVKD. The CDR3 has 13 amino acids. The V end was cut by 3 bases, the J end by 4 bases, with 5 bases between. The CDR3 DNA reads as TGTGCCACCAGTGATCCGAGTAATGAAAAACTGTTTTTT. It yields the protein CATSDPSNEKLFF.

The chain employs TRBV5-1 and TRBJ2-3, with D unclear. Trimming removed 0 bases at V and 4 bases at J, with 9 bases between. From germline, CDR1 is SGHRS and CDR2 YFSETQ. The CDR3 covers 14 residues. CDR3: CASSLGFGADTQYF. In DNA, the CDR3 is TGCGCCAGCAGCTTGGGTTTTGGTGCAGATACGCAGTATTTT. The full variable domain, rest sourced from reference TRBV5-1 and TRBJ2-3, is KAGVTQTPRYLIKTRGQQVTLSCSPISGHRSVSWYQQTPGQGLQFLFEYFSETQRNKGNFPGRFSGRQFSNSRSEMNVSTLELGDSALYLCASSLGFGADTQYFGPGTRLTVL.